These 13 T cell receptor beta chains were all obtained from the same sample, sequenced in a study of CXCR3-negative and CXCR3-positive naive CD8 T cells. Libraries of TRB cDNA were made by 5' RACE and carried UMIs. Each CDR3 protein gets one entry in TCRdb, which reprocessed the 5' RACE reads and gives no DNA. The repertoire table contains roughly 48,000 distinct CDR3 sequences. Material: memory CD8+ T cells from blood. These receptors came from a human donor in good health. Some clones in this sample may be carry-over from other donors' samples.

The CDR3 sequence: CSVTTRYSYEQYF. The V gene is TRBV29-1, the J gene TRBJ2-7; TCRdb proposes TRBD2, but this gene call is untestable without DNA. CDR3 length equals 13 residues. CDR1 and CDR2 from the germline V gene are SQVTM and ANQGSEA.

The gene calls are TRBV5-1 and TRBJ1-6; TCRdb's D gene call, TRBD1, goes unchecked for lack of DNA. The CDR3 runs to 19 residues. In germline, CDR1 is SGHRS, CDR2 YFSETQ. The CDR3 reads CASSLALEGTAAGNSPLHF.

The V gene is TRBV7-2, the J gene TRBJ2-3; the D call of TRBD1 rests on TCRdb alone, since no DNA is present to check it. CDR1 SGHTA and CDR2 FQGNSA come from the germline V gene. The CDR3 runs to 15 residues. The CDR3 region is CASSLAVRTADTQYF.

The rearrangement links TRBV7-9 to TRBJ2-1; the D call from TCRdb, TRBD2, cannot be confirmed without DNA. CDR3 length equals 16 residues. Germline lookup yields CDR1 SEHNR and CDR2 FQNEAQ (reference sequence). CDR3 sequence reads: CASSSPLAVPYNEQFF.

This chain uses TRBV6-2 or TRBV6-3 with TRBJ2-6. The CDR3 consists of 15 residues. The germline CDR1 and CDR2 sequences are MNHEY and SVGEGT. The CDR3 here is CASSSDPSGANVLTF.

V gene TRBV28 combines with J gene TRBJ2-5; TCRdb reports TRBD1, a call that lacks DNA to check it against. CDR3 length: 15 residues. Germline V CDR1 and CDR2: MDHEN, SYDVKM. CDR3 residues: CASSPLSGGEETQYF.

CDR3 in amino acids: CASSDLQVGGNEQFF. The chain combines TRBV6-4 with TRBJ2-1; no DNA is available, so the TRBD1 call from TCRdb remains unchecked. The CDR3 covers 15 residues. Germline assignment: CDR1 MRHNA and CDR2 SNTAGT.

This clonotype registers medium-sized by frequency. This chain joins TRBV25-1 and TRBJ2-7; TCRdb calls TRBD1, which cannot be checked without DNA. The CDR3 sequence is 15 residues long. Germline CDR1 is MGHDK and CDR2 is SYGVNS. The CDR3 spells CASSDPRGGTYEQYF.

V and J are TRBV12-3 or TRBV12-4 and TRBJ1-6. The CDR3 runs 23 residues. CDR3 loop: CASSFDVTESPGVLNSYNSPLHF.

V is TRBV29-1 and J is TRBJ2-5; TCRdb indicates TRBD1, and absent DNA this call remains unverified. The CDR3 is made up of 14 amino acids. The germline V gene has CDR1 SQVTM and CDR2 ANQGSEA. Here the CDR3 reads CSVVGSTDQETQYF. The full variable domain, its missing parts supplied by reference TRBV29-1 and TRBJ2-5, is SAVISQKPSRDICQRGTSLTIQCQVDSQVTMMFWYRQQPGQSLTLIATANQGSEATYESGFVIDKFPISRPNLTFSTLTVSNMSPEDSSIYLCSVVGSTDQETQYFGPGTRLLVL.

This sequence joins TRBV10-3 and TRBJ2-7; the TCRdb D gene call, TRBD1, has no DNA to confirm it. CDR1 ENHRY and CDR2 SYGVKD come from the germline V gene. CDR3 size: 14 residues. Here the CDR3 reads CAITGRGLSYEQYF.

V and J are TRBV25-1 and TRBJ2-7. The CDR3 is made up of 11 amino acids. Germline V gene sequence: CDR1 MGHDK, CDR2 SYGVNS. CDR3: CASSVGYEQYF.

The chain is built from TRBV7-9 and TRBJ2-3; checking the TCRdb D call of TRBD2 is not possible without DNA. The germline V gene encodes CDR1 SEHNR and CDR2 FQNEAQ (reference sequence). The CDR3 runs to 17 residues. The CDR3: CASSLVWGDSLTDTQYF.